The present T cell receptor (beta chain) was sequenced within a study of cytomegalovirus exposure and HLA in healthy donors. About the study: HLA-typed donors were the source of approximately 88 million unique TCRs, which an early data release held. Study-wide points: The classifier was said to identify cytomegalovirus status with high specificity and sensitivity.

The CDR3 extends over 12 amino acids. CDR1 is SEHNR, CDR2 FQNEAQ, per germline (reference sequence). Trimming removed 5 bases at V and 7 bases at J, with 8 bases between. As regards this clone: Its cognate antigen is unknown.

Use of 60 Vbeta and 13 Jbeta primers characterized the PCR. Profiling relied on immunoSEQ multiplex PCR, and the TCRdb table lists in-frame clones only, not all of them. Of about 120,000 clones listed, less than 80% are singletons. The sequencing input was PBMCs. This chain uses TRBV7-9 with TRBJ2-2; D call uncertain. The receptor was derived from a woman aged 45 to 65 in good health and CMV-seronegative. In DNA, the CDR3 is TGTGCCAGCAGCCTTTCGAGCGGGGAGCTGTTTTTT. This translates into CASSLSSGELFF.